Below, 6 T cell receptor beta chains from the same sample are listed, as sequenced in a study of blood T cell repertoires in COVID-19. Measured with immunoSEQ multiplex PCR; TCRdb has only the in-frame clones, and not every one. The data hold 150,000 to 200,000 clones, with 80% to 85% observed a single time. Sequenced input: peripheral blood. Receptors originate from a human donor with acute or convalescent COVID-19. The donor label of this sample is uncertain.

The chain links TRBV7-3 to TRBJ2-3; 10 nucleotides align to TRBD2. The length of the CDR3 is 15 residues. Germline CDR1 reads SGHTA; CDR2 reads FQGTGA. After removal of 6 bases from V and 3 bases from J, the junction contained 6 bases not matched to a gene. CDR3 nucleotides: TGTGCCAGCAGTCCCCCTAGCGGGAGTACAGATACGCAGTATTTT. It codes for CASSPPSGSTDTQYF. Looking up the rest from reference TRBV7-3 and TRBJ2-3 gives the full variable domain: GAGVSQTPSNKVTEKGKYVELRCDPISGHTALYWYRQSLGQGPEFLIYFQGTGAADDSGLPNDRFFAVRPEGSVSTLKIQRTERGDSAVYLCASSPPSGSTDTQYFGPGTRLTVL.

This clone has only one observation. The chain uses TRBV27 and TRBJ1-1, with D perhaps matching TRBD1 (5 bases). Germline assignment: CDR1 MNHEY and CDR2 SMNVEV (reference sequence). The ends were cut back, 5 bases at V and 4 bases at J, with 26 bases in the middle. The CDR3 length is 18 residues. The CDR3, as DNA: TGTGCCAGCAGTCCCGGGGGTATGCGGGGTAACGGCGGCACTGAAGCTTTCTTT. Translation: CASSPGGMRGNGGTEAFF.

The chain carries TRBV19 and TRBJ2-7, with 9 bases matching TRBD1. Germline assignment: CDR1 LNHDA and CDR2 SQIVND (reference sequence). This CDR3 comprises 14 residues. Trimming took 6 bases from V and 0 from J; bases not matched to a gene: 3. In DNA form, the CDR3 reads TGTGCCAGTAGGGAGACAGGGGGCTCCTACGAGCAGTACTTC. It specifies CASRETGGSYEQYF.

The chain combines TRBV28 with TRBJ1-2, with 7 bases matching TRBD1. The CDR3 loop spans 14 amino acids. V lost 5 bases to trimming and J lost 7 bases; unmatched junction nucleotides: 10. Germline V gives CDR1 MDHEN, CDR2 SYDVKM. The CDR3 region is CASSPTGTLSGYTF. The CDR3 DNA reads TGTGCCAGCAGTCCGACAGGGACCCTCTCTGGCTACACCTTC.

This sequence joins TRBV6-5 and TRBJ2-2; TRBD1 agrees at 10 bases. V shed 6 bases and J 3 bases; nucleotides not matched to a gene: 4. CDR1 and CDR2 (germline): MNHEY, SVGAGI. This CDR3 region has 15 residues. This CDR3 reads CASRRDRGYTGELFF. DNA for the CDR3: TGTGCCAGCAGACGGGACAGGGGTTACACCGGGGAGCTGTTTTTT.

This clone was observed once. The chain is built from TRBV5-3 and TRBJ1-2; TRBD1 agrees at 8 bases. TRBV5-3 is an open reading frame whose function is uncertain. The CDR3 length is 14 residues. J gave up 7 bases and V 0 bases, and 5 bases lay outside the gene matches. The CDR3 sequence: CARSLAGGKGGYTF. The CDR3 DNA reads as TGTGCCAGAAGCTTGGCAGGGGGCAAAGGTGGCTACACCTTC.